This T cell receptor beta chain is drawn from a study of cytomegalovirus exposure and HLA in healthy donors. Findings and limits, study-wide: Per published accounts, TCR beta sequences correctly predicted the HLA-A and HLA-B alleles of most subjects. Earlier results showed most TCR beta V segments being productive about 87% or about 30% of the time. A likely sequencing artifact accounted for one observed cluster of highly shared sequence variants.

This clone appeared once. Its specificity is unknown. The PCR was carried out with 60 Vbeta primers and 13 Jbeta primers. Method: immunoSEQ multiplex PCR; TCRdb's copy keeps in-frame clones and lacks some. The table includes under 200,000 clones, just over 75% detected once. With 3 bases removed from V and 0 bases from J, the gap between germline ends came to 13 bases. This CDR3 has 15 residues. Germline V CDR1 and CDR2: SGHNT, YYREEE (reference sequence). Source material: PBMCs. This sequence originates from a woman in her 30s in good health and CMV-seropositive. The V gene is TRBV5-4, the J gene TRBJ2-7; tentatively, D is TRBD1 (5 bases). This CDR3 reads CASSSQGVSSYEQYF. The CDR3 DNA follows: TGTGCCAGCAGCTCCCAGGGTGTTAGCTCCTACGAGCAGTACTTC.